The 31 T cell receptor beta chains below come from one sample, sequenced in a study of cytomegalovirus exposure and HLA in healthy donors. PCR used 60 Vbeta primers and 13 Jbeta primers. The protocol was immunoSEQ multiplex PCR, while the TCRdb copy is restricted to in-frame clones and leaves out a portion. Among 100,000 to 150,000 clones listed, less than 20% were seen once. Sequenced sample: PBMCs. The source of these receptors is a woman younger than 30 in good health and CMV-seronegative.

The genes are TRBV7-9 and TRBJ2-7, with TRBD1 as a possible D gene (6 bases). With 6 bases removed from V and 2 bases from J, the gap between germline ends came to 23 bases. The CDR3 consists of 17 residues. Germline lookup yields CDR1 SEHNR and CDR2 FQNEAQ (reference sequence). Here the CDR3 DNA reads TGTGCCAGCAGGAGGGGGAGTAACCGGGACGGCCCCTACGAGCAGTACTTC. Protein sequence: CASRRGSNRDGPYEQYF.

This clone has only a few counts. The chain is built from TRBV7-2 and TRBJ2-3; 9 nucleotides agree with TRBD2. CDR3 length: 15 amino acids. The germline gives CDR1 SGHTA, CDR2 FQGNSA. Trimming cost V 5 bases and J 1 base; bases outside gene matches: 4. The CDR3 DNA is TGTGCCAGCAGCCTTTCTAGCGGGGGCACAGATACGCAGTATTTT. It specifies CASSLSSGGTDTQYF.

The chain has TRBV30 and TRBJ1-2; TRBD1 matches at 8 bases. Trimming cost V 0 bases and J 8 bases; bases outside gene matches: 17. The germline CDR1 and CDR2 sequences are GTSNPN and SVGIG (reference sequence). CDR3 length equals 17 residues. CDR3 sequence (DNA): TGTGCCTGGAGTGTAACGGACAGGGTGACGCCTCACCGGGGCTACACCTTC. The encoded protein is CAWSVTDRVTPHRGYTF.

This clone has a handful of counts. The rearrangement links TRBV7-8 to TRBJ1-1; unclear D gene. Trimming took off 5 bases at V and 3 bases at J, with 16 bases between the two ends. Germline V lookup: CDR1 SGHVS, CDR2 FQNEAQ. The CDR3 is made up of 15 amino acids. The CDR3, as DNA: TGTGCCAGCAGCCCGAGTCCCATGAGGGACACTGAAGCTTTCTTT. As protein: CASSPSPMRDTEAFF.

This rearrangement joins TRBV4-1 to TRBJ1-1; no definite D call. Deletions cut 1 base from V and 6 bases from J, with 12 bases between. Germline V gene data show CDR1 as MGHRA and CDR2 as YSYEKL. The CDR3 has 14 residues. In DNA, the CDR3 is TGCGCCAGCAGCCAAGGGGTGGGCTCTGCTGAAGCTTTCTTT. This gives the protein CASSQGVGSAEAFF.

The chain links TRBV6-1 to TRBJ1-5; D is perhaps TRBD1 (6 bases). This CDR3 has 16 residues. Germline V gene lookup returns CDR1 MNHNS and CDR2 SASEGT. Trimming cost V 0 bases and J 7 bases, with 16 bases left between them. The CDR3 bases are TGTGCCAGCAGTGAAGCCGGCAGGGGTCTGCGGCAGCCCCAGCATTTT. It codes for CASSEAGRGLRQPQHF.

Only a few counts were recorded for this clone. The V call is TRBV13, the J call TRBJ2-1; tentatively, D is TRBD2 (6 bases). CDR1 PRHDT and CDR2 FYEKMQ come from the germline V gene (reference sequence). Trimming removed 5 bases from V and 0 bases from J, with 8 bases in between. This CDR3 is 14 amino acids long. CDR3 bases: TGTGCCAGCAGCGGGGGGAGCTCCTACAATGAGCAGTTCTTC. Protein: CASSGGSSYNEQFF.

The table lists this clone with a few counts. The chain combines TRBV5-8 with TRBJ2-7; 7 bases are a match to TRBD1. CDR3 length: 14 residues. Trimming took 3 bases from V and 3 from J; bases not matched to a gene: 6. CDR1 and CDR2 (germline): SGHTS, YDEGEE. This CDR3 is CASSSPRDSYEQYF. The CDR3 DNA reads TGTGCCAGCAGCTCCCCCCGGGACAGCTACGAGCAGTACTTC.

This clone was found a few times. The chain recombines TRBV5-4 with TRBJ1-2; possible D gene TRBD1, 5 bases. The V gene lost 1 base and the J gene lost 4 bases, with 14 bases spanning the gap. There are 15 residues in the CDR3. Germline CDR1 SGHNT, CDR2 YYREEE (reference sequence). The CDR3 spells CASSLNQGGAYGYTF. CDR3 nucleotide sequence: TGTGCCAGCAGCTTGAATCAGGGTGGTGCCTATGGCTACACCTTC. Based on the CDR3 plus reference TRBV5-4 and TRBJ1-2, the full variable domain is ETGVTQSPTHLIKTRGQQVTLRCSSQSGHNTVSWYQQALGQGPQFIFQYYREEENGRGNFPPRFSGLQFPNYSSELNVNALELDDSALYLCASSLNQGGAYGYTFGSGTRLTVV.

This clone was detected only a few times. V and J are TRBV13 and TRBJ1-2; no reliable D call. Deletions cut 2 bases from V and 4 bases from J, with 8 bases between. CDR3 length: 13 amino acids. Germline assignment: CDR1 PRHDT and CDR2 FYEKMQ (reference sequence). CDR3 nucleotide sequence: TGTGCCAGCAGCTTAAACGGGTTCTATGGCTACACCTTC. Translation: CASSLNGFYGYTF.

This clone occurred a few times. The rearrangement links TRBV28 to TRBJ1-5, with 8 bases lining up with TRBD1. V dropped 5 bases and J dropped 7; count of bases not matched to a gene: 7. The germline V gene encodes CDR1 MDHEN and CDR2 SYDVKM. The CDR3 runs 14 residues. Here the CDR3 DNA reads TGTGCCAGCAGTCCGGGACAGGTCCGACAGCCCCAGCATTTT. Amino acid sequence: CASSPGQVRQPQHF.

The chain joins TRBV28 to TRBJ2-3, with D tentatively TRBD2 (6 bases). V was trimmed by 8 bases and J by 0 bases, leaving 12 bases between them. CDR3 length: 14 residues. Germline V gene lookup returns CDR1 MDHEN and CDR2 SYDVKM. The CDR3 bases are TGTGCCAGCGTTGCGGGGACTAGCACAGATACGCAGTATTTT. It codes for CASVAGTSTDTQYF. The whole variable domain, remainder taken from reference TRBV28 and TRBJ2-3, is DVKVTQSSRYLVKRTGEKVFLECVQDMDHENMFWYRQDPGLGLRLIYFSYDVKMKEKGDIPEGYSVSREKKERFSLILESASTNQTSMYLCASVAGTSTDTQYFGPGTRLTVL.

The V and J genes are TRBV28 and TRBJ1-5; D gene uncertain. The CDR3 contains 15 residues. CDR1 MDHEN and CDR2 SYDVKM come from the germline V gene. Trimming pared 5 bases from V and 8 bases from J, leaving 19 bases between. CDR3: CASSQPGIFGEPQHF. CDR3 bases: TGTGCCAGCAGTCAACCGGGAATATTTGGGGAGCCCCAGCATTTT.

This clone was found a few times. CDR3 nucleotide sequence: TGTGCCAGCAGCCCGAAGCCGGTAGCATCGAACACCGGGGAGCTGTTTTTT. Its protein product is CASSPKPVASNTGELFF. This sequence joins TRBV5-4 and TRBJ2-2; no definite D call. Germline CDR1 SGHNT, CDR2 YYREEE (reference sequence). This CDR3 is 17 amino acids long. Trimming stripped 4 bases from V and 0 bases from J, with 16 bases between.

V and J are TRBV19 and TRBJ1-1; D unclear. The CDR3 extends over 13 amino acids. Per germline, CDR1 LNHDA and CDR2 SQIVND (reference sequence). V was cut by 1 base and J by 7 bases, with 10 bases left in between. The CDR3 reads CASSIVIHNEAFF. The CDR3 DNA sequence: TGTGCCAGTAGTATAGTAATCCACAATGAAGCTTTCTTT.

This clone was seen more than once but under ten times. The chain carries TRBV29-1 and TRBJ2-7; D may be TRBD2 (6 bases). Germline assignment: CDR1 SQVTM and CDR2 ANQGSEA. V was clipped by 2 bases and J by 3 bases, with 14 bases between them. The CDR3 length is 14 residues. CDR3 amino acids: CSVESEGNFYEQYF. The CDR3 bases are TGCAGCGTTGAATCGGAGGGGAACTTCTACGAGCAGTACTTC.

This clone has more than one count but fewer than ten. The chain carries TRBV30 and TRBJ1-5; TRBD1 is a possible D gene (6 bases). The CDR3 has 14 amino acids. V was cut by 8 bases and J by 2 bases, with 16 bases left in between. CDR1 and CDR2 (germline): GTSNPN, SVGIG (reference sequence). The CDR3: CAGEWAGGNQPQHF. The DNA for the CDR3 is TGTGCCGGGGAGTGGGCAGGGGGCAATCAGCCCCAGCATTTT.

This clone has only one observation. The chain is built from TRBV15 and TRBJ2-7; possible D gene TRBD1, 6 bases. The V gene's germline CDR1 is LNHNV and CDR2 YYDKDF (reference sequence). The CDR3 extends over 15 amino acids. The V end lost 0 bases, the J end lost 3 bases, and 12 bases lay between the germline ends. The CDR3 bases are TGTGCCACCAGCAGAGATCAGGAGACAGGCTACGAGCAGTACTTC. Protein product: CATSRDQETGYEQYF.

This clone has a handful of counts. The rearrangement joins TRBV27 to TRBJ1-4; D is unresolved. There are 17 residues in the CDR3. Germline CDR1 and CDR2: MNHEY and SMNVEV (reference sequence). The germline V and J ends were trimmed by 10 bases and 1 base, with 22 bases remaining between them. The CDR3 DNA follows: TGTGCCACCCAGTCAACCGGGAGCCCCCAAACTAATGAAAAACTGTTTTTT. Encoded protein: CATQSTGSPQTNEKLFF.

J is TRBJ1-2 and V is TRBV7-9; D not certain. Germline-derived CDR1 and CDR2 are SEHNR and FQNEAQ (reference sequence). The CDR3 sequence is 16 residues long. V lost 5 bases, J lost 0 bases, and 16 bases lay in between. The CDR3 region has the DNA TGTGCCAGCAGCCCCCGCGTCGAGCGACCTAACTATGGCTACACCTTC. It is translated as CASSPRVERPNYGYTF.

This chain uses TRBV7-3 with TRBJ2-6; no firm D call. The V gene lost 4 bases and the J gene lost 0 bases, with 7 bases spanning the gap. This CDR3 is 15 amino acids long. The germline gives CDR1 SGHTA, CDR2 FQGTGA. The CDR3 spells CASSSPPSGANVLTF. The CDR3 bases are TGTGCCAGCAGCTCTCCCCCCTCTGGGGCCAACGTCCTGACTTTC.

The chain carries TRBV7-9 and TRBJ2-1; TRBD1 might be the D (5 bases). This CDR3 contains 15 residues. Trimming cost V 0 bases and J 3 bases, with 9 bases left between them. CDR1 and CDR2 from the germline V gene are SEHNR and FQNEAQ (reference sequence). Written as DNA, the CDR3 is TGTGCCAGCAGCTTAGCTGGCAGGGACTACAATGAGCAGTTCTTC. It encodes CASSLAGRDYNEQFF. Drawing the rest from reference TRBV7-9 and TRBJ2-1, the complete variable domain is DTGVSQNPRHKITKRGQNVTFRCDPISEHNRLYWYRQTLGQGPEFLTYFQNEAQLEKSRLLSDRFSAERPKGSFSTLEIQRTEQGDSAMYLCASSLAGRDYNEQFFGPGTRLTVL.

The chain couples TRBV11-2 to TRBJ1-3; no firm D call. The germline V and J ends were trimmed by 3 bases and 2 bases, with 11 bases remaining between them. Per germline, CDR1 SGHAT and CDR2 FQNNGV. The CDR3 totals 15 residues. The CDR3 nucleotides read TGTGCCAGCAGCTTCGAACTCGTCCCTGGAAACACCATATATTTT. Its protein product is CASSFELVPGNTIYF.

This clone was seen a handful of times. The rearrangement uses TRBV28 and TRBJ1-5, with D hard to call. This CDR3 spans 12 amino acids. Trimming removed 5 bases at V and 5 bases at J, with 7 bases between. The germline gives CDR1 MDHEN, CDR2 SYDVKM. The CDR3: CASSPRYQPQHF. CDR3 DNA: TGTGCCAGCAGTCCCAGATATCAGCCCCAGCATTTT.

This clone showed up just a few times. The chain joins TRBV6-5 to TRBJ1-1; 11 nucleotides match TRBD1. Germline CDR1 is MNHEY and CDR2 is SVGAGI. V lost 2 bases, J lost 1 base, and 3 bases stayed unmatched. The length of the CDR3 is 16 residues. The CDR3 bases are TGTGCCAGCAGTTACGGGACAGGGGGGGGGAACACTGAAGCTTTCTTT. Protein sequence: CASSYGTGGGNTEAFF.

There are a few counts of this clone. The CDR3 reads CASTVVETGELFF. CDR3 nucleotide sequence: TGTGCCAGCACCGTGGTTGAGACCGGGGAGCTGTTTTTT. The chain combines TRBV2 with TRBJ2-2; no clear D gene. Germline V gene lookup returns CDR1 SNHLY and CDR2 FYNNEI. V was clipped by 7 bases and J by 5 bases, with 11 bases between them. The CDR3 covers 13 residues.

This clone has just a few counts. The V gene is TRBV6-1, the J gene TRBJ1-2; 7 bases align to TRBD1. CDR1 is MNHNS and CDR2 is SASEGT in the germline V gene. The CDR3 sequence is 11 residues long. Trimming at V came to 4 bases and at J to 13 bases, leaving 6 bases not matched to a gene. The chain's CDR3 is CASSGPGGATF. Written as DNA, the CDR3 is TGTGCCAGCAGTGGTCCAGGGGGTGCCACCTTC.

This clone was detected only a few times. The chain uses TRBV29-1 and TRBJ1-1; tentatively, D is TRBD1 (6 bases). CDR1 and CDR2 from the germline V gene are SQVTM and ANQGSEA. Trimming cost V 4 bases and J 2 bases, with 14 bases left between them. The CDR3 loop spans 14 amino acids. As DNA, the CDR3 is TGCAGCGTTGTTGACAGGATAACCAACACTGAAGCTTTCTTT. Translation gives CSVVDRITNTEAFF.

The V and J genes are TRBV6-5 and TRBJ1-2; D call uncertain. The CDR3 runs 12 residues. Trimming left V 2 bases short and J 5 bases short, with 6 bases between. The germline CDR1 and CDR2 sequences are MNHEY and SVGAGI. CDR3 sequence reads: CASSYGEYGYTF. The DNA for the CDR3 is TGTGCCAGCAGTTACGGAGAATATGGCTACACCTTC.

This CDR3 reads CASSSRGGPNYGYTF. The CDR3, as DNA: TGTGCCAGCAGCTCCCGGGGAGGCCCTAACTATGGCTACACCTTC. The chain is built from TRBV13 and TRBJ1-2; D gene unclear. Per the germline V gene, CDR1 is PRHDT and CDR2 is FYEKMQ (reference sequence). CDR3 size: 15 residues. The germline V and J ends were trimmed by 4 bases and 0 bases, with 12 bases remaining between them.

This clone was seen only a few times. This chain joins TRBV9 and TRBJ1-1; maybe TRBD1 (6 bases). The CDR3 contains 13 residues. Germline V gives CDR1 SGDLS, CDR2 YYNGEE. Trimming stripped 4 bases from V and 2 bases from J, with 9 bases between. The DNA for the CDR3 is TGTGCCAGCAGCCTACAGGGAAACACTGAAGCTTTCTTT. It translates to CASSLQGNTEAFF.